Below, 2 T cell receptor beta chains from the same sample are listed, as sequenced in a study of blood T cell repertoires in COVID-19. TCRdb's copy holds only in-frame clones and misses some; the assay was immunoSEQ multiplex PCR. Altogether 150,000 to 200,000 clones are present, approximately 86% being singletons, with the ten largest covering around 8.2%. The sample consisted of peripheral blood. All receptors derive from a man aged 55-75 years with acute or convalescent COVID-19.

The V call is TRBV5-1, the J call TRBJ2-5, with a tentative D call TRBD2 (6 bases). The CDR3 has 15 amino acids. With 4 bases removed from V and 5 bases from J, the gap between germline ends came to 18 bases. Germline V gives CDR1 SGHRS, CDR2 YFSETQ. The CDR3 reads CASSTQRGGMETQYF. CDR3 DNA sequence: TGCGCCAGCAGCACTCAGAGGGGAGGAATGGAGACCCAGTACTTC. The variable domain in full, completed from reference TRBV5-1 and TRBJ2-5, reads KAGVTQTPRYLIKTRGQQVTLSCSPISGHRSVSWYQQTPGQGLQFLFEYFSETQRNKGNFPGRFSGRQFSNSRSEMNVSTLELGDSALYLCASSTQRGGMETQYFGPGTRLLVL.

The chain uses TRBV7-8 and TRBJ2-1; D possibly corresponds to TRBD2 (5 bases). There are 16 residues in the CDR3. Between the trimmed V and J ends, which lost 5 bases and 2 bases, there was a span of 16 bases. The V gene's germline CDR1 is SGHVS and CDR2 FQNEAQ. This CDR3 is CASSVRDYLTYNEQFF. The CDR3 nucleotides are TGTGCCAGCAGCGTCCGGGATTATCTAACCTACAATGAGCAGTTCTTC.